This paragraph covers one T cell receptor (beta chain) sequence. These data are taken from a study of blood T cell repertoires in COVID-19. The wider study: The United States, Italy and Spain provided the acute and convalescent COVID-19 samples.

Per the original data handling: Amplifying reference gene primers gave estimates of nucleated cell counts. Data came from immunoSEQ multiplex PCR; TCRdb stores just in-frame clones and leaves some out. The DNA gave D and trimming, while V, J and clone size come from that table. Of about 220,000 clones listed, about 80% are singletons. In germline, CDR1 is LGHDT, CDR2 YNNKEL (reference sequence). After removal of 4 bases from V and 5 bases from J, the junction contained 4 bases not matched to a gene. This CDR3 contains 13 residues. The sample consisted of PBMCs or T cells enriched from blood (not recorded which). V and J are TRBV3-1 (or the pseudogene TRBV3-2) and TRBJ2-5, with 7 bases identical to TRBD2. This clonotype was sampled from a woman in her thirties or forties with acute COVID-19. CDR3 nucleotide sequence: TGTGCCAGCAGCCCTACTAGCGTGGAGACCCAGTACTTC. Its protein product is CASSPTSVETQYF.